This TCR beta chain was captured in a study of T cells after yellow fever vaccination (dated by TCRdb to between 2018 and 2021). Regarding the complete study: The SMART-Seq v4 Ultra Low Input RNA kit was used to prepare libraries from fractions with low cell numbers. Two healthy male donors made up the cohort, one aged 18 to 29 years and the other aged 30 to 39 years. Blood was drawn at multiple timepoints before and after primary and secondary immunization, with bulk PBMC replicates and cell subsets isolated. To follow T-cell clones before and after both primary and booster YFV17D yellow fever vaccination, bulk TCR alpha and beta repertoires underwent longitudinal sequencing.

This clonotype was picked up many times. Its antigen remains unidentified. The record has no base qualities; no much larger clone is one base away. Study-wide findings and limitations: The secondary T-cell response was found to be weaker but faster than the primary response, with a peak reached on day 5 rather than on day 15. A small fraction of clonotypes appeared in both the CD4 and CD8 compartments, likely as a result of convergent recombination. FACS-sorted repertoires could contain abundant contaminating clonotypes from the bulk population, so computational filtering was required. Because the study included only a couple of donors, the extent to which the findings can be generalized is limited. Most clones expanded after primary vaccination were re-detected after the booster (just under 97% of CD4 and 88% of CD8), suggesting broad memory maintenance.

TCR cDNA was synthesized by 5'RACE template switching, through which a universal primer site and unique molecular identifiers were introduced. Priming for cDNA synthesis came from both the TCR alpha and TCR beta constant segments. Two PCR steps were used to amplify libraries, with sample barcodes and sequencing adapters being added in the second step. Sequencing of libraries was performed on Illumina HiSeq 2500 (2x100 bp) or NovaSeq (2x150 bp). The study's own analysis went as follows. MIGEC handled demultiplexing of reads and collapsing into UMI consensus sequences, while MiXCR performed V(D)J alignment. Using edgeR on replicate PBMC samples, clonotypes were called vaccine-responding if FDR was below 0.01 and the log2 fold change was above 5 up to day 15. Each bulk clonotype was labeled CD4 or CD8 based on which sequenced repertoire, CD4 or CD8, contained the clonotype at higher abundance. TCRdb reanalyzed the raw reads on its own, using fastp at Q25 for trimming and MiXCR for clone calling, and kept in-frame beta chains. All rows with the same CDR3 protein become a single entry with the most common DNA and genes. What appears here as the V and J calls and clone size reflects TCRdb's work, not the paper's. Present in this sample are about 69,000 distinct CDR3 sequences, about 6% of which were seen just once. Around 2.1% of the sample rests with the top ten.

In the paper's terms, the treatment or condition label means: live attenuated yellow fever vaccine strain. PBMCs were isolated from peripheral blood using a standard Ficoll-Paque protocol. Dynabeads CD4 and CD8 positive selection kits were used to isolate the CD4 and CD8 T-cell fractions. TriZol was used to extract RNA from bulk PBMCs, CD4 and CD8 fractions, and dextramer-positive and dextramer-negative fractions. CDR1 and CDR2 are drawn from the germline V gene: KGHSH, LQKENI. The junction shows trimming of 0 bases on V and 3 bases on J, and the gene matches do not reach 4 bases of it. The CDR3 numbers 16 residues from cysteine through phenylalanine. The entry retains the CDR3 DNA only, 48 bases that are in frame from base 1.

This specimen consisted of CD4+ T cells sorted from PBMCs, obtained around 14 days after the first yellow fever vaccination. Rearrangement joined TRBV18 to TRBJ2-7, with 11 bases aligning to TRBD1. This receptor was obtained from a man younger than 30 who received the YFV17D yellow fever vaccine. The nucleotides are TGTGCCAGCTCACCACCGGGACAGGGGGACTTCTACGAGCAGTACTTC. Translated, this is CASSPPGQGDFYEQYF.